This T cell receptor (beta chain) was found in a study of OX40 agonist ivuxolimab in advanced cancers. Regarding the study in general: The costimulatory receptor OX40 (CD134) was targeted by ivuxolimab, a fully human IgG2 agonistic monoclonal antibody. The paper describes the monotherapy dose-escalation part (N ≈ 52 patients) of the phase I trial of ivuxolimab. Intravenous ivuxolimab was administered to patients every 2 weeks at six dose levels: 0.01, 0.1, 0.3, 1.5, 3 and 10 mg/kg. Of the 50 to 55 dose-escalation patients, hepatocellular carcinoma was present in about 20, melanoma in roughly 15, renal cell carcinoma in 9 and head and neck cancer in 9. Partial responses occurred in three dose-escalation patients, of whom one had hepatocellular carcinoma and two had cutaneous melanoma. In the dose-escalation cohort, 82.7% of patients were male, and the mean age was around 60 years with a range of about 20 to 90. Patients were allowed to have had prior anti-PD-1, anti-PD-L1 or anti-CTLA-4 therapy, and approximately 40% of the dose-escalation patients had previously received checkpoint inhibitors. Peripheral TCRbeta sequencing was intended to test whether TCR sequence diversity was altered and clonal T-cell expansion was caused by ivuxolimab. Overall study outcomes, separate from this receptor: After ivuxolimab, more expanded clones were found on average in CD8+ T cells than in CD4+ T cells. Clonal expansion of both CD4+ and CD8+ blood T cells was observed from baseline to week 6 at doses 0.1 to 3.0 mg/kg. Partial responders in the 0.1-3.0 mg/kg groups had among the lowest normalized peripheral clonal expansion, especially among CD8+ T cells. The antigen specificity of the clonally expanded peripheral T cells was not determined. Low levels of normalized T-cell clonal expansion were also seen in some patients who did not respond.

Patients with a history of autoimmune disease or receiving systemic immunosuppression were excluded from the trial. Peripheral blood for TCR sequencing was drawn from every dose cohort at baseline, at cycle 4 day 1 and at cycle 7 day 1. The samples were drawn from a first-in-human, open-label, multicenter phase I dose-escalation trial of ivuxolimab. Adults with locally advanced or metastatic head and neck squamous cell, hepatocellular, melanoma or renal cell carcinoma were enrolled in the trial. Before TCR sequencing, CD4+ and CD8+ T cells were separately sorted from peripheral blood. In the case of this clone: The antigen it recognizes is unknown. No base qualities exist here, and no much larger clone lies one base off it. This CDR3 is also generated by other DNA sequences in the sample.

For sequencing of the TCRbeta CDR3 region, genomic DNA was extracted from the sorted cells. TCRbeta CDR3 regions were sequenced using the immunoSEQ Assay. TCRdb mirrors the immuneACCESS table, restricted to in-frame sequences. Some clones are absent from its copies; in checked studies, under half trace to an unresolved V gene, and the reason for the others is unknown. The sample table holds about 95,000 clones, of which 89% were seen once. The leading ten clones occupy 0.33% of the sample. From the germline V gene, CDR1 is SGHRS and CDR2 is YFSETQ. Including cysteine and phenylalanine, the CDR3 has 14 amino acids. CDR3 DNA is the only sequence kept; it has 42 bases, read in frame from the first base. V ends up 4 bases short and J 3 bases short, with an unmatched junction base count of 4.

This sequence originates from an adult with an advanced solid tumor such as melanoma, head and neck, liver or kidney cancer. The V and J genes are TRBV5-1 and TRBJ1-3; a stretch of 7 junction bases matches TRBD1. The specimen was CD4+ or CD8+ T cells sorted from blood, collected in a trial of the OX40 agonist ivuxolimab. The CDR3 reads as follows: CASSLGDSGNTIYF. The DNA sequence is TGCGCCAGCAGCCTAGGGGACAGTGGAAACACCATATATTTT. The CDR3 plus the reference TRBV5-1 and TRBJ1-3 genes for the other parts give the full variable domain: KAGVTQTPRYLIKTRGQQVTLSCSPISGHRSVSWYQQTPGQGLQFLFEYFSETQRNKGNFPGRFSGRQFSNSRSEMNVSTLELGDSALYLCASSLGDSGNTIYFGEGSWLTVV.